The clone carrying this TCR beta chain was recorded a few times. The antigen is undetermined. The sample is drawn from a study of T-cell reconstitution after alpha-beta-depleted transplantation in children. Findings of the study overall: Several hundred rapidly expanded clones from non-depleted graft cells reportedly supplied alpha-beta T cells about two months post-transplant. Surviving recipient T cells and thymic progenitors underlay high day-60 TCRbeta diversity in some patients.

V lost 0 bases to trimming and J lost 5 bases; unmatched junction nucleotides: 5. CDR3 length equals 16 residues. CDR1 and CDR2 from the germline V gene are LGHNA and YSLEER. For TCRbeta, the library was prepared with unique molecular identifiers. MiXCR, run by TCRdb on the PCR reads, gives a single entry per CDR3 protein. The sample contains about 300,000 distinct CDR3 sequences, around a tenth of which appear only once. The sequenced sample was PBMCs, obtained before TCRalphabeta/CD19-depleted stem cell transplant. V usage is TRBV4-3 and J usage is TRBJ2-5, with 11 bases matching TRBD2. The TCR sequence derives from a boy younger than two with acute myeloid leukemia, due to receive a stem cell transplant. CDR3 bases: TGCGCCAGCAGCCAAGAAATATCTAGCGGGAGGGAGACCCAGTACTTC. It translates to CASSQEISSGRETQYF.